This paragraph reports one T cell receptor beta chain. Its target antigen remains unknown. Nothing much larger sits one base from this clone, and base qualities are not available. This entry comes from a study of blood T cell repertoires in COVID-19 (TCRdb year 2020). With regard to the full study: Collaborator samples came from the United States, Italy and Spain and covered acute and convalescent phases of COVID-19. The material from the prospective study consisted of cDNA or gDNA derived from T cells, B-cell-depleted T cells, or PBMCs. Subjects who had been exposed to COVID-19, were actively infected with it, or had recovered from it provided the deeply sampled blood TCRbeta repertoires that made up the dataset. The repertoires were released in a freely available public database intended as a resource for research on the immune response to SARS-CoV-2. Samples were obtained from the ongoing ImmuneRACE study (first 160 participants) and from 1,254 subjects provided by 6 global collaborators. A de-identified subject ID, COVID-19 status, age in years and sex were almost always included in the sample metadata. HLA class I and class II types, where available, came from metadata supplied by the sample provider rather than from assay-based typing.

TCRbeta CDR3 regions were amplified from genomic DNA using the immunoSEQ Assay, a bias-controlled multiplex PCR. As for how the authors treated the data: Within the assay, amplification of reference gene primers was used to estimate how many nucleated cells each sample contained. Sequence reads were collapsed and filtered to measure the absolute abundance of every unique TCRbeta CDR3 rearrangement. For each sample, productive Simpson clonality was calculated as the square root of Simpson's diversity index across productive rearrangements. TCRdb re-hosts the immuneACCESS table, in-frame sequences only. Its copies lack some clones; in the studies checked, an unresolved V gene accounts for under half of them, and the cause for the rest is not known. V and J calls and clone size are as listed in that table; D and trimming were resolved from the DNA. This sample is represented by about 430,000 clones; more than 70% of them were singletons. The top ten clonotypes cover roughly 1.4% of the sample.

CDR1 and CDR2 were assigned from the germline V gene as MNHEY and SVGAGI. The CDR3 contains 14 residues, cysteine and phenylalanine counted. Here the CDR3 DNA is all that survives: 42 bases in frame from base 1. V loses 6 bases of germline sequence and J loses 4 bases, and the interval between the two ends is 12 bases. What the research found in general, with its limitations: The quantity of clinical and demographic metadata differed by source and by participant and was supplied without curation.

In the prospective study, participants were 18 to 89 years old, resided in fewer than 25 geographic areas of the United States, and were enrolled through a virtual design. Cohort assignment in the prospective study relied on participant-reported clinical history from a screening survey and a study questionnaire. Exposed participants had been in contact with someone with a PCR-confirmed or clinician-diagnosed COVID-19 case within 2 weeks of study entry. Mobile phlebotomists in the prospective study collected whole blood, serum and a nasopharyngeal or oropharyngeal swab from every participant. Participants in the prospective study had the option to provide additional blood draws and questionnaires over a 2-month period. Before DNA extraction, blood samples from the prospective study were shipped at room temperature or frozen.

Recombination linked TRBV6-5 to TRBJ1-4, with no confident D gene call. Source material: PBMCs or T cells enriched from blood (not recorded which). This sequence originates from a woman aged 18-29 years who had been exposed to COVID-19. The CDR3 here reads CASRKTSINEKLFF. The bases read TGTGCCAGCAGGAAGACTAGCATTAATGAAAAACTGTTTTTT.